What follows are 30 T cell receptor beta chains derived from one specimen sequenced in a study of T cell responses to AZD1222 COVID-19 vaccine. Profiled with immunoSEQ multiplex PCR; TCRdb holds only in-frame clones, not every one. The profile shows approximately 150,000 clones, 87% of them singletons. This specimen consisted of peripheral blood, obtained on day 0 of AZD1222 vaccination. Receptor source: an adult in good health.

This chain joins TRBV19 and TRBJ1-6, with 7 bases identical to TRBD1. CDR1 LNHDA and CDR2 SQIVND come from the germline V gene (reference sequence). The CDR3 runs to 15 residues. Trimming removed 3 bases from V and 13 bases from J; junction bases left unmatched: 12. In nucleotides, the CDR3 is TGTGCCAGTAGTATGGGAGGGCAGGGGGAAACGCCCCTCCACTTT. Translated, it gives CASSMGGQGETPLHF.

The chain couples TRBV27 to TRBJ1-2, with D tentatively TRBD1 (6 bases). The CDR3 contains 16 residues. V lost 6 bases and J 0 bases, leaving 17 bases between the germline ends. Germline V gene data show CDR1 as MNHEY and CDR2 as SMNVEV (reference sequence). This CDR3 reads CASRAGAALTNYGYTF. The CDR3 region has the DNA TGTGCCAGCAGAGCAGGGGCAGCGCTTACTAACTATGGCTACACCTTC.

The chain couples TRBV3-1 (or the pseudogene TRBV3-2) to TRBJ1-2, with D hard to call. Germline V gene lookup returns CDR1 LGHDT and CDR2 YNNKEL (reference sequence). The CDR3 totals 14 residues. V gave up 4 bases and J gave up 6 bases, with 15 bases separating them. The CDR3 sequence is CASSLTSVVNGYTF. The CDR3 region has the DNA TGTGCCAGCAGCCTAACCTCGGTAGTGAATGGCTACACCTTC.

The rearrangement uses TRBV21-1 and TRBJ1-3. TRBV21-1 counts as a pseudogene. The CDR3 is 15 amino acids. CDR3 in DNA: TGTGCCAGCAGCCGGAGGGGGGGACAAGGAAACACCATATATTTT. Amino acid sequence: CASSRRGGQGNTIYF.

This chain joins TRBV2 and TRBJ1-2; maybe TRBD1 (5 bases). The CDR3 has 15 amino acids. CDR1 and CDR2 (germline): SNHLY, FYNNEI. The V end lost 4 bases, the J end lost 3 bases, and 15 bases lay between the germline ends. The CDR3 protein is CASSARPWGDYGYTF. As DNA, the CDR3 is TGTGCCAGCAGTGCCAGACCGTGGGGGGACTATGGCTACACCTTC.

The chain combines TRBV5-1 with TRBJ1-1; unclear D gene. CDR1 and CDR2 from the germline V gene are SGHRS and YFSETQ. V was trimmed by 2 bases and J by 0 bases, leaving 11 bases between them. This CDR3 spans 15 amino acids. CDR3 sequence reads: CASSFRGSMNTEAFF. CDR3 sequence (DNA): TGCGCCAGCAGCTTCCGGGGATCTATGAACACTGAAGCTTTCTTT.

J is TRBJ2-2 and V is TRBV19; 11 bases line up with TRBD2. The CDR3 consists of 18 residues. Germline CDR1 reads LNHDA; CDR2 reads SQIVND (reference sequence). Unmatched junction bases numbered 12, after V lost 7 bases and J lost 2 bases. CDR3 sequence: CASTQILSGRANTGELFF. As DNA, the CDR3 is TGTGCCAGTACCCAAATCCTTAGCGGGAGGGCCAACACCGGGGAGCTGTTTTTT.

The chain recombines TRBV29-1 with TRBJ1-2, with D hard to call. The CDR3 length is 11 residues. Germline CDR1 and CDR2: SQVTM and ANQGSEA. V was trimmed by 3 bases and J by 7 bases, leaving 9 bases between them. This CDR3 is CSVESNGGYTF. CDR3 nucleotides: TGCAGCGTTGAGTCCAACGGTGGCTACACCTTC.

The V and J genes are TRBV27 and TRBJ2-1, with a possible D match to TRBD2 (6 bases). Germline assignment: CDR1 MNHEY and CDR2 SMNVEV (reference sequence). V was cut by 7 bases and J by 3 bases, with 16 bases left in between. The CDR3 has 15 amino acids. CDR3 amino acids: CASNSGLTSYNEQFF. CDR3 DNA: TGTGCCAGCAATAGCGGACTAACCAGCTACAATGAGCAGTTCTTC.

The V gene is TRBV2, the J gene TRBJ1-4, with 9 bases fitting TRBD1. The J segment lost 4 bases and the V segment lost 7 bases, leaving 10 bases of the junction unmatched. There are 16 residues in the CDR3. Germline V gene data show CDR1 as SNHLY and CDR2 as FYNNEI. CDR3 sequence: CASTPRATGGNEKLFF. The CDR3 DNA reads as TGTGCCAGCACCCCCCGCGCGACAGGGGGTAATGAAAAACTGTTTTTT. The full variable domain, in which reference TRBV2 and TRBJ1-4 provide the parts outside the CDR3, is EPEVTQTPSHQVTQMGQEVILRCVPISNHLYFYWYRQILGQKVEFLVSFYNNEISEKSEIFDDQFSVERPDGSNFTLKIRSTKLEDSAMYFCASTPRATGGNEKLFFGSGTQLSVL.

In its sample, this clone was seen once. The chain employs TRBV5-1 and TRBJ1-1; a possible D gene is TRBD1 (5 bases). CDR1 is SGHRS, CDR2 YFSETQ, per germline. The CDR3 totals 14 residues. The ends were cut back, 4 bases at V and 0 bases at J, with 10 bases in the middle. CDR3 region: CASSPTAMNTEAFF. The CDR3 nucleotides read TGCGCCAGCAGCCCGACAGCGATGAACACTGAAGCTTTCTTT. Variable domain in full (rest from reference TRBV5-1 and TRBJ1-1): KAGVTQTPRYLIKTRGQQVTLSCSPISGHRSVSWYQQTPGQGLQFLFEYFSETQRNKGNFPGRFSGRQFSNSRSEMNVSTLELGDSALYLCASSPTAMNTEAFFGQGTRLTVV.

This clone was seen a few times. This chain connects TRBV6-5 to TRBJ2-2; D call uncertain. V gave up 2 bases and J gave up 6 bases, with 7 bases separating them. The CDR3 loop spans 13 amino acids. Germline lookup yields CDR1 MNHEY and CDR2 SVGAGI. Here the CDR3 reads CASSYTSSGELFF. In DNA, the CDR3 is TGTGCCAGCAGTTACACCTCCTCCGGGGAGCTGTTTTTT.

The chain links TRBV27 to TRBJ2-7, with 7 nucleotides matching TRBD1. CDR1 and CDR2 from the germline V gene are MNHEY and SMNVEV (reference sequence). The CDR3 is made up of 14 amino acids. Trimming took 5 bases from V and 4 from J; bases not matched to a gene: 8. The CDR3 coding sequence is TGTGCCAGCAGTCCCGGGACAGCCTCATACGAGCAGTACTTC. Translated, it gives CASSPGTASYEQYF.

The chain uses TRBV7-3 and TRBJ2-4; TRBD1 matches at 7 bases. The trim removed 5 bases at V and 1 base at J, leaving 17 bases unmatched. CDR3 length: 19 residues. Germline values: CDR1 SGHTA, CDR2 FQGTGA. The CDR3 protein is CASSPETGRKFLAKNIQYF. Written as DNA, the CDR3 is TGTGCCAGCAGCCCTGAGACAGGGAGAAAATTTCTGGCCAAAAACATTCAGTACTTC.

The chain uses TRBV5-4 and TRBJ1-6; possibly TRBD1 for D (6 bases). This CDR3 has 16 amino acids. The V end was cut by 7 bases, the J end by 0 bases, with 14 bases between. In germline, CDR1 is SGHNT, CDR2 YYREEE (reference sequence). The CDR3: CASGRGGSSYNSPLHF. The CDR3 bases are TGTGCCAGCGGGAGAGGGGGGAGCTCCTATAATTCACCCCTCCACTTT.

This sequence joins TRBV12-3 or TRBV12-4 and TRBJ2-7; tentative D call: TRBD1 (6 bases). Deletions cut 8 bases from V and 6 bases from J, with 17 bases between. This CDR3 is 13 amino acids long. CDR3 region: CASCVGQTGEQYF. CDR3 in DNA: TGTGCCAGCTGTGTCGGACAGACGGGCGAGCAGTACTTC.

The chain joins TRBV5-1 to TRBJ2-3; TRBD2 aligns across 7 bases. CDR1 and CDR2 (germline): SGHRS, YFSETQ. The junction had 3 bases not matched to a gene; V was cut back by 5 bases and J by 0 bases. This CDR3 contains 14 residues. CDR3 residues: CASRRESSTDTQYF. CDR3 nucleotides: TGCGCCAGCAGGCGGGAGTCTAGCACAGATACGCAGTATTTT.

This clone was found a few times. The chain combines TRBV5-1 with TRBJ2-3; D is possibly TRBD2 (5 bases). Trimming took off 2 bases at V and 0 bases at J, with 10 bases between the two ends. Germline values: CDR1 SGHRS, CDR2 YFSETQ. The CDR3 consists of 15 residues. Here the CDR3 DNA reads TGCGCCAGCAGCTTAAGCGGTTATAGCACAGATACGCAGTATTTT. This encodes CASSLSGYSTDTQYF.

The rearrangement joins TRBV6-5 to TRBJ2-3; 10 nucleotides line up with TRBD2. Germline trimming cut 5 bases from V and 0 bases from J; bases unmatched to any gene: 2. The germline V gene has CDR1 MNHEY and CDR2 SVGAGI. The CDR3 has 15 residues. CDR3 loop: CASSKRGGSTDTQYF. Here the CDR3 DNA reads TGTGCCAGCAGTAAGCGGGGGGGGAGCACAGATACGCAGTATTTT.

The rearrangement links TRBV4-1 to TRBJ2-2, with 7 bases lining up with TRBD2. This CDR3 comprises 15 residues. The germline gives CDR1 MGHRA, CDR2 YSYEKL. Trimming cost V 1 base and J 7 bases; bases outside gene matches: 6. For the CDR3, the DNA is TGCGCCAGCAGCCAAGCTTTAGCGGGTGTCGGGGAGCTGTTTTTT. This encodes CASSQALAGVGELFF.

This clone came up once. The rearrangement uses TRBV5-1 and TRBJ1-4; 10 bases match TRBD1. The CDR3 runs 18 residues. With 4 bases clipped from V and 7 bases from J, the junction kept 16 bases outside the gene matches. CDR1 is SGHRS, CDR2 YFSETQ, per germline. The CDR3 here is CASSGRDRGEASLEKLFF. In nucleotides, the CDR3 is TGCGCCAGCAGCGGCCGGGACAGGGGAGAGGCTAGCCTTGAAAAACTGTTTTTT.

This clone was seen a single time. The chain couples TRBV4-1 to TRBJ1-6, with D uncertain. V was clipped by 0 bases and J by 3 bases, with 6 bases between them. The CDR3 spans 15 residues. Germline V gene lookup returns CDR1 MGHRA and CDR2 YSYEKL. Here the CDR3 DNA reads TGCGCCAGCAGCCAAGAAGTAAGCTATAATTCACCCCTCCACTTT. It encodes CASSQEVSYNSPLHF.

The chain is built from TRBV6-6 and TRBJ2-1; possible D gene TRBD1, 5 bases. The CDR3 is 14 amino acids. Germline CDR1 MNHNY, CDR2 SVGAGI (reference sequence). V shed 5 bases and J shed 4 bases, with 12 bases lying between them. The CDR3 reads CASSPTTAYNEQFF. The CDR3 region has the DNA TGTGCCAGCAGTCCGACGACAGCTTACAATGAGCAGTTCTTC.

The genes are TRBV19 and TRBJ2-7; 10 bases agree with TRBD1. Germline lookup yields CDR1 LNHDA and CDR2 SQIVND (reference sequence). The CDR3 is 15 amino acids. The V gene end was trimmed by 1 base and the J gene end by 2 bases; junction bases not matched to a gene: 2. The CDR3: CASSIVGTGAYEQYF. CDR3 sequence (DNA): TGTGCCAGTAGTATAGTCGGGACAGGGGCCTACGAGCAGTACTTC.

In its sample, this clone was seen a few times. The rearrangement joins TRBV5-1 to TRBJ2-1; D unclear. With 4 bases removed from V and 10 bases from J, the gap between germline ends came to 18 bases. CDR1 is SGHRS, CDR2 YFSETQ, per germline. CDR3 length: 14 residues. In DNA form, the CDR3 reads TGCGCCAGCAGCCCGTTGGGTCTCCAAGAGGAGCAGTTCTTC. Translating it yields CASSPLGLQEEQFF.

This clone came up a few times. Other DNA variants within this sample encode the same CDR3. The J gene is TRBJ2-7, the V gene TRBV30; D unclear. V was shortened by 3 bases and J by 2 bases, with 5 bases between the two germline ends. The CDR3 covers 11 residues. Looked up from germline, CDR1 is GTSNPN and CDR2 is SVGIG (reference sequence). CDR3 bases: TGTGCCTGGAGCGACCCCTACGAGCAGTACTTC. Its protein is CAWSDPYEQYF.

The rearrangement uses TRBV19 and TRBJ2-2; 11 nucleotides agree with TRBD2. This CDR3 comprises 16 residues. After removal of 6 bases from V and 6 bases from J, the junction contained 9 bases not matched to a gene. From germline, CDR1 is LNHDA and CDR2 SQIVND (reference sequence). This CDR3 is CASRNLAGGEAGELFF. The CDR3, as DNA: TGTGCCAGTAGGAATCTAGCGGGAGGTGAGGCCGGGGAGCTGTTTTTT.

This clone showed up just a few times. The V gene is TRBV5-8, the J gene TRBJ2-3; D is unresolved. Per germline, CDR1 SGHTS and CDR2 YDEGEE. The CDR3 consists of 14 residues. Between the trimmed V and J ends, which lost 0 bases and 6 bases, there was a span of 11 bases. CDR3 loop: CASSLALPRDTQYF. CDR3 bases: TGTGCCAGCAGCTTGGCGCTACCCAGGGATACGCAGTATTTT.

The chain links TRBV18 to TRBJ1-3, with a tentative D call TRBD1 (5 bases). This CDR3 comprises 17 residues. The germline V gene encodes CDR1 KGHSH and CDR2 LQKENI. Deletions cut 2 bases from V and 0 bases from J, with 14 bases between. The CDR3 is CASSPSRGPLSGNTIYF. CDR3 coding DNA: TGTGCCAGCTCACCATCTAGGGGCCCCCTCTCTGGAAACACCATATATTTT. The variable domain in full, with the rest retrieved from reference TRBV18 and TRBJ1-3, is NAGVMQNPRHLVRRRGQEARLRCSPMKGHSHVYWYRQLPEEGLKFMVYLQKENIIDESGMPKERFSAEFPKEGPSILRIQQVVRGDSAAYFCASSPSRGPLSGNTIYFGEGSWLTVV.

This chain uses TRBV4-1 with TRBJ2-1; D possibly uses TRBD1 or TRBD2 (5 bases each). The germline gives CDR1 MGHRA, CDR2 YSYEKL. This CDR3 contains 15 residues. The V end was cut by 2 bases, the J end by 2 bases, with 10 bases between. The CDR3 DNA follows: TGCGCCAGCAGCCAATACGGGGCCACCTACAATGAGCAGTTCTTC. This encodes CASSQYGATYNEQFF.